The subject of this entry is one T cell receptor (beta chain). Its antigen is not identified. The table came from immunoSEQ multiplex PCR; TCRdb's copy has only in-frame clones and leaves some out. The repertoire has 15,000 to 20,000 clones, about 89% of them found once; the top ten carry roughly 51%. The data derive from a study of graft-versus-host responses after intestinal transplantation. Background on the study: Multivisceral, liver-intestinal, or isolated intestinal transplants were received by the recipients.

Study-wide findings and caveats: An association linked early post-transplant HvG declines with peak circulating GvH clone levels.

The sequence came from a human patient who received an intestinal transplant, so some T cells may come from the graft donor. The input for sequencing was bone marrow, taken approximately 120 days after transplant.

As DNA, the CDR3 is TGTGCCAGCAGTTACGGGGGAGGGGGGGAAGTATCACCCCTCCACTTT. Its protein product is CASSYGGGGEVSPLHF. This rearrangement joins TRBV6-5 to TRBJ1-6; TRBD1 might be the D (6 bases). CDR3 length: 16 amino acids. Per germline, CDR1 MNHEY and CDR2 SVGAGI. V gave up 2 bases and J gave up 10 bases, with 18 bases separating them.